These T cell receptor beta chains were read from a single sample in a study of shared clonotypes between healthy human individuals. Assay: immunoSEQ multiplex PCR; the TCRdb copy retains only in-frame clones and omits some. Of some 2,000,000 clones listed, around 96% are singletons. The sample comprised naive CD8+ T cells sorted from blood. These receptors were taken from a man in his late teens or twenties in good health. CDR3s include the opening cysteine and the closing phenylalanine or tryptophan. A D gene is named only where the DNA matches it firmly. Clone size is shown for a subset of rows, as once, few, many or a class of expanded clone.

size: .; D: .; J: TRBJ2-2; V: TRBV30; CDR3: CAWTPLASGELFF; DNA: TGTGCCTGGACCCCATTGGCGAGCGGGGAGCTGTTTTTT
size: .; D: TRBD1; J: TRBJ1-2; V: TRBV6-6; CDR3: CASSYWDRENYGYTF; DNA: TGTGCCAGCAGTTACTGGGACAGGGAGAACTATGGCTACACCTTC
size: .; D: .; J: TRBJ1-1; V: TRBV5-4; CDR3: CASSLLGQGESEAFF; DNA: TGTGCCAGCAGCTTGTTGGGTCAGGGTGAGTCTGAAGCTTTCTTT
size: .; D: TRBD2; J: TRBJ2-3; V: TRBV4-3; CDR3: CASSQGLAGHTDTQYF; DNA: TGCGCCAGCAGCCAGGGACTAGCGGGACACACAGATACGCAGTATTTT
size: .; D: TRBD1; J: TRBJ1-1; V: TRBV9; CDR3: CASSLTGGPNTEAFF; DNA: TGTGCCAGCAGCTTGACAGGGGGACCGAACACTGAAGCTTTCTTT
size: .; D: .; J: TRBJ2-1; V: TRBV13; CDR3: CASSPASYNEQFF; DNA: TGTGCCAGCAGCCCCGCCTCCTACAATGAGCAGTTCTTC
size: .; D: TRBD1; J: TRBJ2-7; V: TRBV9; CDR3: CASSAGGAPYEQYF; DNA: TGTGCCAGCAGCGCAGGGGGCGCCCCCTACGAGCAGTACTTC
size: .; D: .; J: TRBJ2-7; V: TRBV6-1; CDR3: CASSVTANGFPYEQYF; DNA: TGTGCCAGCAGTGTCACTGCCAATGGATTCCCCTACGAGCAGTACTTC
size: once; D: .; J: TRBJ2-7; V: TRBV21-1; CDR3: CASSNQPGESGHEQYF; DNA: TGTGCCAGCAGCAATCAGCCAGGGGAGTCCGGCCACGAGCAGTACTTC
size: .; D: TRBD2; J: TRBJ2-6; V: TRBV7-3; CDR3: CASSLTLAGPSGANVLTF; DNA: TGTGCCAGCAGCTTAACCCTAGCGGGTCCCTCTGGGGCCAACGTCCTGACTTTC
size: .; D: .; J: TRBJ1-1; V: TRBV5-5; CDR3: CASSLGHNTEAFF; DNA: TGTGCCAGCAGCCTGGGACATAACACTGAAGCTTTCTTT
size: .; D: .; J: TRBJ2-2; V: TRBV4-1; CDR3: CASLGGPGELFF; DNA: TGCGCCAGCCTCGGAGGCCCCGGGGAGCTGTTTTTT
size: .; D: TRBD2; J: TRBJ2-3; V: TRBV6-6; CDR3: CASSLAGGPTDTQYF; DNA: TGTGCCAGCAGTCTAGCGGGGGGGCCCACAGATACGCAGTATTTT
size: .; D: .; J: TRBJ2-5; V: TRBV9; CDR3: CASSVDSETQYF; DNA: TGTGCCAGCAGCGTAGATTCAGAGACCCAGTACTTC
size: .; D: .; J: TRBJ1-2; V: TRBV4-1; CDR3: CASSQVRFLEGTNYGYTF; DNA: TGCGCCAGCAGCCAAGTCCGATTTTTAGAGGGTACTAACTATGGCTACACCTTC
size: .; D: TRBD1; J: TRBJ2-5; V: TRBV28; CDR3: CASSLPGTGAQETQYF; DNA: TGTGCCAGCAGTCTGCCGGGGACAGGGGCCCAAGAGACCCAGTACTTC
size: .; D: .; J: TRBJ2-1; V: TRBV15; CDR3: CATRNVQVGYNEQFF; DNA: TGTGCCACCAGAAATGTACAGGTGGGCTACAATGAGCAGTTCTTC